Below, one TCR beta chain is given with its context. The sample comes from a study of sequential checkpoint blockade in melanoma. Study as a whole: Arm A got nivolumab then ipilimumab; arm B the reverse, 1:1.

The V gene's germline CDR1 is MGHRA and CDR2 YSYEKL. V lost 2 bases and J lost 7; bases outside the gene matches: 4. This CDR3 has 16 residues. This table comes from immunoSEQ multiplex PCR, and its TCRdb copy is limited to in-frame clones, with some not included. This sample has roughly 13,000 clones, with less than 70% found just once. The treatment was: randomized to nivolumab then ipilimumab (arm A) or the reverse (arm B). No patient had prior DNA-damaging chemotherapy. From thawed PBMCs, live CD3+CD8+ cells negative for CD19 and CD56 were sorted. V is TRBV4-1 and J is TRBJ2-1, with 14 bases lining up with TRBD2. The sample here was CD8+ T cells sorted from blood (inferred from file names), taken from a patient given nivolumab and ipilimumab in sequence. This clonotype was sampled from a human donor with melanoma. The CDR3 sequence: CASSQQTSGRANEQFF. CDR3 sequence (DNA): TGCGCCAGCAGCCAACAGACTAGCGGGAGGGCAAATGAGCAGTTCTTC.